This TCR beta chain was identified during a study of T cell clonotyping in hematopoietic cell transplantation. In its sample, this clone was seen once. The CDR3 spans 15 residues. CDR1 SNHLY and CDR2 FYNNEI come from the germline V gene. Trimming removed 5 bases from V and 5 bases from J, with 18 bases in between. Time point reported: recipient sample about 28 days before transplant, after cytoreduction. This table comes from immunoSEQ multiplex PCR, and its TCRdb copy is limited to in-frame clones, with some not included. The sample carries approximately 30,000 clones, less than 85% recorded once. The receptor comes from a man aged 40-55 years with acute myeloid leukemia. Some clones in this sample may be carry-over from other donors' samples. The rearrangement links TRBV2 to TRBJ1-2; D not resolved. The sequencing used peripheral blood mononuclear cells, collected before stem cell transplant. Here the CDR3 DNA reads TGTGCCAGCAGTCCCCCGGGAAACTGGGGTTATGGCTACACCTTC. Its protein is CASSPPGNWGYGYTF.